The T cell receptor beta chain under discussion was sequenced for a study of early T cells in non-severe SARS-CoV-2 infection. Overall study context: Sequencing used unsorted whole-blood bulk RNA, so chains lack pairing. Whole-study results and caveats: VDJdb matching skewed toward anti-spike CD8 responses, missing private and CD4 specificities.

About this clonotype: The target antigen is unknown.

Researchers tagged individual cDNA molecules with unique molecular identifiers. TCRdb passed the 5' RACE reads through MiXCR, listing each CDR3 protein once. The table shows tens of thousands of distinct CDR3 sequences, with roughly 8.2% occurring only once. CDR3 length: 14 amino acids. Germline V lookup: CDR1 DFQATT, CDR2 SNEGSKA (reference sequence). Trimming pared 1 base from V and 1 base from J, leaving 10 bases between. The chain uses TRBV20-1 and TRBJ1-1; D unclear. The input for sequencing was whole blood, taken at baseline. The clonotype comes from an adult who was a healthcare worker with PCR-confirmed SARS-CoV-2 infection or an uninfected control (not recorded which). CDR3 sequence: CSARAAAKNTEAFF. The DNA for the CDR3 is TGCAGTGCTAGAGCGGCAGCGAAGAACACTGAAGCTTTCTTT.